This T cell receptor beta chain was identified in a study of long-term antiretroviral therapy in people with HIV. Study-level points and caveats: On ART adherence, viral resistance or therapy changes, no data were available. Whichever time point was examined, clones expanded before ART dominated the repertoire.

Notes on this clone: Its specificity is not known.

CDR1 SGHNT and CDR2 YYREEE come from the germline V gene (reference sequence). With V trimmed by 0 bases and J by 2 bases, 1 base remained unmatched. The CDR3 consists of 15 residues. Investigators performed immunoSEQ version v3.0 at survey level. Researchers set sequencing to target about 35,000-55,000 T-cell genomes per sample. TCRdb keeps only in-frame clones here, not all; method: immunoSEQ multiplex PCR. The sample consists of more than 35,000 clones, 90% to 95% of them appearing once. This clonotype originated in a woman in her forties or fifties with HIV. V is TRBV5-4 and J is TRBJ1-3, with 8 bases identical to TRBD1. The specimen comprised unsorted PBMCs, sampled 3.7 years after starting antiretroviral therapy. The CDR3 sequence: CASSLGQGTGNTIYF. In DNA form, the CDR3 reads TGTGCCAGCAGCTTGGGACAGGGGACTGGAAACACCATATATTTT.